Given below is one T cell receptor beta chain in context. V was clipped by 3 bases and J by 5 bases; unmatched bases: 9. This CDR3 has 15 amino acids. CDR1 is MNHEY and CDR2 is SVGAGI in the germline V gene. Original data processing: Amplifying reference gene primers gave estimates of nucleated cell counts. TCRdb keeps only in-frame clones here, not all; method: immunoSEQ multiplex PCR. Clone size and V and J calls were adopted from that table, with D and trimming inferred from the DNA. This sample has some 120,000 clones; less than 85% occur once, and the top ten carry 9.5% to 15%. These data come from a study of blood T cell repertoires in COVID-19. For the study at large: T cells, B-cell-depleted T cells, or PBMCs provided the cDNA or gDNA that served as material.

The origin of this receptor is an older woman with acute or convalescent COVID-19. The specimen was peripheral blood. The rearrangement uses TRBV6-5 and TRBJ1-2; 7 bases map to TRBD1. This CDR3 reads CASSYEGAPSYGYTF. CDR3 in DNA: TGTGCCAGCAGTTATGAGGGGGCTCCTAGTTATGGCTACACCTTC.